The next 18 T cell receptor beta chains were all read from a single sample in a study of T cell responses to AZD1222 COVID-19 vaccine. Some clones are missing from TCRdb's copy, which holds only in-frame ones; the method was immunoSEQ multiplex PCR. The table lists 95,000 to 150,000 clones, roughly nine tenths of them singletons. The starting material was peripheral blood, obtained on day 0 of AZD1222 vaccination. The receptors shown here come from an adult in good health.

This clone was seen a few times. The rearrangement links TRBV5-1 to TRBJ1-4, with TRBD1 matching 8 bases. This CDR3 has 14 amino acids. V was pared by 1 base and J by 7 bases, with 3 bases of the junction left unmatched. CDR1 and CDR2 (germline): SGHRS, YFSETQ. In DNA form, the CDR3 reads TGCGCCAGCAGCTTGAGACAGGGGTCTGAAAAACTGTTTTTT. It codes for CASSLRQGSEKLFF.

The V gene is TRBV9, the J gene TRBJ1-2; D is perhaps TRBD1 (5 bases). Between the trimmed V and J ends, which lost 8 bases and 8 bases, there was a span of 19 bases. There are 13 residues in the CDR3. Germline V gene lookup returns CDR1 SGDLS and CDR2 YYNGEE. The CDR3 bases are TGTGCCAGTCAAACCGGGGGGACCGACGGCTACACCTTC. Amino acids: CASQTGGTDGYTF.

This clone was recorded only once. The chain combines TRBV7-9 with TRBJ1-4; 11 bases align to TRBD1. V lost 4 bases and J lost 4; bases outside the gene matches: 11. CDR1 and CDR2 (germline): SEHNR, FQNEAQ (reference sequence). The CDR3 totals 18 residues. The CDR3 nucleotides are TGTGCCAGCAGCTACGCGGACAGGGGGCCACGATATAATGAAAAACTGTTTTTT. This sequence encodes CASSYADRGPRYNEKLFF.

In its sample, this clone was seen once. The chain couples TRBV30 to TRBJ1-3, with D maybe TRBD1 (6 bases). Germline values: CDR1 GTSNPN, CDR2 SVGIG (reference sequence). This CDR3 spans 16 amino acids. The V gene lost 2 bases and the J gene lost 0 bases, with 14 bases spanning the gap. The CDR3 reads CAWSWGRGFSGNTIYF. In DNA, the CDR3 is TGTGCCTGGAGTTGGGGCAGGGGATTCTCTGGAAACACCATATATTTT.

The J gene is TRBJ2-4, the V gene TRBV25-1; possibly TRBD2 for D (6 bases). V gave up 3 bases and J gave up 1 base, with 10 bases separating them. The germline V gene has CDR1 MGHDK and CDR2 SYGVNS. The CDR3 totals 15 residues. The CDR3 loop reads CASSDDTSAKNIQYF. The CDR3, as DNA: TGTGCCAGCAGTGATGATACTAGCGCCAAAAACATTCAGTACTTC.

This clone occurred once. The chain is built from TRBV19 and TRBJ2-6; 7 nucleotides agree with TRBD2. Germline values: CDR1 LNHDA, CDR2 SQIVND (reference sequence). This CDR3 contains 18 residues. V trimming: 1 base; J trimming: 0 bases; junction bases outside the gene matches: 6. CDR3 protein: CASSIVLAPTSGANVLTF. The CDR3 DNA follows: TGTGCCAGTAGTATAGTACTAGCGCCAACCTCTGGGGCCAACGTCCTGACTTTC.

The chain links TRBV2 to TRBJ2-3; perhaps TRBD2 as D (5 bases). Germline lookup yields CDR1 SNHLY and CDR2 FYNNEI. V gave up 6 bases and J gave up 1 base, with 17 bases separating them. This CDR3 spans 16 amino acids. CDR3 sequence: CASRGGSALRTDTQYF. The CDR3 DNA sequence: TGTGCCAGCAGAGGAGGTAGCGCGCTGCGCACAGATACGCAGTATTTT.

The rearrangement uses TRBV6-1 and TRBJ2-1; 14 bases are shared with TRBD2. Germline CDR1 reads MNHNS; CDR2 reads SASEGT. This CDR3 region has 15 residues. J was trimmed by 12 bases and V by 5 bases; bases with no gene match: 9. The CDR3, as DNA: TGTGCCAGCAGTTTGGGGACTAGCGGGAGTCGGAGGCAGTTCTTC. It codes for CASSLGTSGSRRQFF.

This chain connects TRBV2 to TRBJ1-5; D not resolved. CDR1 and CDR2 from the germline V gene are SNHLY and FYNNEI. Trimming shortened V by 4 bases and J by 0 bases, and 7 bases separated the two germline ends. This CDR3 is built from 14 residues. This chain's CDR3 is CASSGWGSNQPQHF. The CDR3 DNA reads TGTGCCAGCAGTGGATGGGGTAGCAATCAGCCCCAGCATTTT. The complete variable domain, with remaining parts taken from reference TRBV2 and TRBJ1-5, reads EPEVTQTPSHQVTQMGQEVILRCVPISNHLYFYWYRQILGQKVEFLVSFYNNEISEKSEIFDDQFSVERPDGSNFTLKIRSTKLEDSAMYFCASSGWGSNQPQHFGDGTRLSIL.

This rearrangement joins TRBV19 to TRBJ2-2; TRBD2 aligns across 10 bases. Trimming at V came to 5 bases and at J to 5 bases, leaving 5 bases not matched to a gene. The CDR3 consists of 15 residues. Per germline, CDR1 LNHDA and CDR2 SQIVND (reference sequence). CDR3 bases: TGTGCCAGTAGTCCCCAGCGGGGGGGAACCGGGGAGCTGTTTTTT. This translates into CASSPQRGGTGELFF. Full variable domain (outside the CDR3, taken from reference TRBV19 and TRBJ2-2): DGGITQSPKYLFRKEGQNVTLSCEQNLNHDAMYWYRQDPGQGLRLIYYSQIVNDFQKGDIAEGYSVSREKKESFPLTVTSAQKNPTAFYLCASSPQRGGTGELFFGEGSRLTVL.

CDR3 DNA sequence: TGTGCCAGCAGACTGGGCGGCGGCAGGGTCAGAGGGGGCTACACCTTC. Translated, it gives CASRLGGGRVRGGYTF. The chain is built from TRBV5-4 and TRBJ1-2; possibly TRBD1 for D (5 bases). The CDR3 is made up of 16 amino acids. CDR1 is SGHNT and CDR2 is YYREEE in the germline V gene (reference sequence). V was shortened by 5 bases and J by 8 bases, with 25 bases between the two germline ends.

This chain uses TRBV19 with TRBJ1-6; D gene uncertain. V lost 2 bases, J lost 1 base, and 6 bases lay in between. CDR1 LNHDA and CDR2 SQIVND come from the germline V gene (reference sequence). The CDR3 covers 15 residues. CDR3 bases: TGTGCCAGTAGTATACAGGAGTCCTATAATTCACCCCTCCACTTT. Residues: CASSIQESYNSPLHF.

The genes are TRBV7-2 and TRBJ1-5; tentative D call: TRBD1 (6 bases). Germline CDR1 SGHTA, CDR2 FQGNSA. The CDR3 runs 15 residues. The V end was cut by 2 bases, the J end by 0 bases, with 8 bases between. This CDR3 reads CASSLYRDSNQPQHF. The DNA for the CDR3 is TGTGCCAGCAGCTTATACAGGGATAGCAATCAGCCCCAGCATTTT.

The chain recombines TRBV9 with TRBJ2-7; tentative D call: TRBD2 (5 bases). Deletions cut 3 bases from V and 4 bases from J, with 14 bases between. Germline V CDR1 and CDR2: SGDLS, YYNGEE. CDR3 length equals 14 residues. The CDR3 DNA reads TGTGCCAGCAGCGCCGGCGGAGGTGGGTACGAGCAGTACTTC. This codes for CASSAGGGGYEQYF.

The J gene is TRBJ1-6, the V gene TRBV28; TRBD1 is a possible D gene (6 bases). Trimming removed 1 base at V and 6 bases at J, with 10 bases between. This CDR3 is built from 15 residues. CDR1 MDHEN and CDR2 SYDVKM come from the germline V gene. This CDR3 reads CASSLSTGRNSPLHF. The CDR3 region has the DNA TGTGCCAGCAGTTTATCGACAGGACGTAATTCACCCCTCCACTTT. Combining the CDR3 with reference TRBV28 and TRBJ1-6 gives the whole variable domain DVKVTQSSRYLVKRTGEKVFLECVQDMDHENMFWYRQDPGLGLRLIYFSYDVKMKEKGDIPEGYSVSREKKERFSLILESASTNQTSMYLCASSLSTGRNSPLHFGNGTRLTVT.

The CDR3 loop reads CASSLSSPPYSNQPQHF. In DNA, the CDR3 is TGTGCCAGCAGTTTATCGTCCCCTCCTTATAGCAATCAGCCCCAGCATTTT. The rearrangement links TRBV27 to TRBJ1-5; D uncertain. CDR1 and CDR2 (germline): MNHEY, SMNVEV (reference sequence). This CDR3 has 17 residues. Trimming shortened V by 0 bases and J by 0 bases, and 12 bases separated the two germline ends.

The chain couples TRBV10-3 to TRBJ2-3, with D possibly matching TRBD2 (7 bases). The V gene lost 0 bases and the J gene lost 2 bases, with 9 bases spanning the gap. CDR3 size: 15 residues. The V gene's germline CDR1 is ENHRY and CDR2 SYGVKD. CDR3 nucleotides: TGTGCCATCAGTGAGTCGGGGGGGCCCACAGATACGCAGTATTTT. Translating it yields CAISESGGPTDTQYF.

The chain couples TRBV9 to TRBJ2-5; 7 bases fit TRBD2. The germline V gene encodes CDR1 SGDLS and CDR2 YYNGEE. V lost 1 base, J lost 1 base, and 4 bases stayed unmatched. The CDR3 spans 15 residues. CDR3 coding DNA: TGTGCCAGCAGCGTACTGGCGGGGGTCCAAGAGACCCAGTACTTC. Protein product: CASSVLAGVQETQYF.